This T cell receptor (beta chain) was sequenced during a study of CD8+ T cells in alopecia areata. The count of this clone is one. The ends lost 6 bases at V and 6 bases at J; junction bases unmatched: 5. Germline V gives CDR1 SQVTM, CDR2 ANQGSEA. This CDR3 region has 15 residues. Treatment of the sample: oral pan-JAK inhibitor, 5-10 mg twice daily. It was cDNA, reverse transcribed from extracted RNA, that served as the sequencing template. Here immunoSEQ multiplex PCR was the method, and the copy in TCRdb shows in-frame clones only, minus some. Among 200,000 or so clones listed, roughly 64% were seen once.

The chain is built from TRBV29-1 and TRBJ2-2; 15 bases match TRBD2. Sample: CD4+ T cells sorted from blood, taken at week 24, from a patient treated with tofacitinib. The TCR sequence derives from a human donor with alopecia areata. The CDR3 region has the DNA TGCAGCGTGGCGGGACTAGCGGGGGGTCCCGGGGAGCTGTTTTTT. The encoded protein is CSVAGLAGGPGELFF.